A single sample gave rise to the 22 T cell receptor beta chains below, sequenced in a study of shared clonotypes between healthy human individuals. Measured with immunoSEQ multiplex PCR; TCRdb has only the in-frame clones, and not every one. The sample has about 2.4 million clones, 80% to 95% seen once. The sample was naive CD4+ T cells from PBMCs. This sample's subset: CD45RA+ positively selected. The receptors originated from a man aged 18 to 29 in good health. Some clones in this sample may be carry-over from other donors' samples.

The V gene is TRBV5-1, the J gene TRBJ2-3; 8 bases line up with TRBD2. The CDR3 has 16 amino acids. V lost 3 bases and J lost 1; bases outside the gene matches: 7. Germline loops: CDR1 SGHRS, CDR2 YFSETQ. The CDR3 coding sequence is TGCGCCAGCAGCTCCTCGGGGGGGCGAGGCACAGATACGCAGTATTTT. Protein: CASSSSGGRGTDTQYF. Filled out from reference TRBV5-1 and TRBJ2-3, the complete variable domain reads KAGVTQTPRYLIKTRGQQVTLSCSPISGHRSVSWYQQTPGQGLQFLFEYFSETQRNKGNFPGRFSGRQFSNSRSEMNVSTLELGDSALYLCASSSSGGRGTDTQYFGPGTRLTVL.

The rearrangement joins TRBV28 to TRBJ2-5; D tentatively reads TRBD1 or TRBD2 (5 bases each). From germline, CDR1 is MDHEN and CDR2 SYDVKM. The CDR3 is made up of 15 amino acids. V shed 3 bases and J shed 2 bases, with 13 bases lying between them. For the CDR3, the DNA is TGTGCCAGCAGTTTCCTTGGGGACGGTCAAGAGACCCAGTACTTC. It is translated as CASSFLGDGQETQYF. Supplemented by reference TRBV28 and TRBJ2-5, the full variable domain reads DVKVTQSSRYLVKRTGEKVFLECVQDMDHENMFWYRQDPGLGLRLIYFSYDVKMKEKGDIPEGYSVSREKKERFSLILESASTNQTSMYLCASSFLGDGQETQYFGPGTRLLVL.

With regard to this clone: Additional DNA sequences in this sample encode the identical CDR3. The chain links TRBV12-5 to TRBJ2-5; D possibly corresponds to TRBD1 (6 bases). The CDR3 length is 13 residues. V lost 5 bases and J lost 4, with 11 bases in between. Germline V gives CDR1 LGHNT, CDR2 FRNRAP. CDR3 loop: CASGPRGGETQYF. CDR3 DNA: TGTGCTAGTGGTCCCCGAGGGGGAGAGACCCAGTACTTC.

V is TRBV11-3 and J is TRBJ2-3; D is unclear. This CDR3 region has 15 residues. With 1 base removed from V and 0 bases from J, the gap between germline ends came to 8 bases. Looked up from germline, CDR1 is SGHNT and CDR2 is YENEEA. The CDR3: CASSLGSRSTDTQYF. In nucleotides, the CDR3 is TGTGCCAGCAGCTTAGGGTCTAGAAGCACAGATACGCAGTATTTT.

This chain joins TRBV10-3 and TRBJ2-7, with 8 nucleotides matching TRBD2. With V trimmed by 4 bases and J by 5 bases, 7 bases remained unmatched. The length of the CDR3 is 14 residues. CDR1 and CDR2 from the germline V gene are ENHRY and SYGVKD. The CDR3 DNA reads as TGTGCCATCAGTGTTAGCGGGACCTGGGACGAGCAGTACTTC. Translation gives CAISVSGTWDEQYF.

On this clone: The same CDR3 can be traced to other DNA sequences in this sample. This chain uses TRBV28 with TRBJ1-1; D not resolved. Germline CDR1 MDHEN, CDR2 SYDVKM. Trimming left V 5 bases short and J 8 bases short, with 9 bases between. The CDR3 extends over 11 amino acids. CDR3 nucleotides: TGTGCCAGCAGTCCGAGGACGGAAGCTTTCTTT. Translating it yields CASSPRTEAFF.

The chain combines TRBV28 with TRBJ1-1; D remains unclear. Germline V gene sequence: CDR1 MDHEN, CDR2 SYDVKM. V was cut by 6 bases and J by 4 bases, with 15 bases left in between. This CDR3 region has 14 residues. The CDR3 spells CASRLESLATEAFF. In DNA form, the CDR3 reads TGTGCCAGCAGGTTGGAATCTTTGGCCACTGAAGCTTTCTTT.

This clone was recorded a few times. The genes are TRBV7-9 and TRBJ1-1; D is uncertain. Per germline, CDR1 SEHNR and CDR2 FQNEAQ (reference sequence). CDR3 size: 14 residues. Between the trimmed V and J ends, which lost 1 base and 3 bases, there was a span of 9 bases. The CDR3 region has the DNA TGTGCCAGCAGCTTAGGGACCTACGACACTGAAGCTTTCTTT. This codes for CASSLGTYDTEAFF.

The rearrangement uses TRBV9 and TRBJ1-1, with D perhaps matching TRBD1 (6 bases). The CDR3 runs 17 residues. Germline CDR1 reads SGDLS; CDR2 reads YYNGEE. Trimming removed 0 bases at V and 1 base at J, with 16 bases between. Here the CDR3 DNA reads TGTGCCAGCAGCGTAGGGATTCGGAGGGGGAGGAACACTGAAGCTTTCTTT. Residues: CASSVGIRRGRNTEAFF.

The V call is TRBV28, the J call TRBJ2-7; TRBD2 agrees at 9 bases. Unmatched junction bases numbered 15, after V lost 10 bases and J lost 5 bases. Per the germline V gene, CDR1 is MDHEN and CDR2 is SYDVKM. CDR3 length equals 15 residues. This chain's CDR3 is CATLKRGAASHEQYF. The CDR3 nucleotides read TGTGCCACCCTCAAGCGGGGGGCAGCCTCTCACGAGCAGTACTTC.

This chain links TRBV11-2 with TRBJ2-2, with a weak D call TRBD1 (6 bases). In germline, CDR1 is SGHAT, CDR2 FQNNGV. This CDR3 has 17 amino acids. Trimming shortened V by 0 bases and J by 6 bases, and 17 bases separated the two germline ends. CDR3 sequence: CASSLDGGRGSPGELFF. The CDR3 DNA reads as TGTGCCAGCAGCTTAGATGGGGGCCGGGGTTCACCCGGGGAGCTGTTTTTT.

The chain links TRBV7-6 to TRBJ2-7, with unresolved D. This CDR3 is built from 14 residues. Germline V lookup: CDR1 SGHVS, CDR2 FNYEAQ. The V gene lost 1 base and the J gene lost 1 base, with 8 bases spanning the gap. Written as DNA, the CDR3 is TGTGCCAGCAGCTTAGGCCACCGATCCTACGAGCAGTACTTC. This gives the protein CASSLGHRSYEQYF.

The chain combines TRBV9 with TRBJ2-3; D unclear. Germline V CDR1 and CDR2: SGDLS, YYNGEE. The CDR3 runs to 16 residues. Trimming stripped 0 bases from V and 4 bases from J, with 15 bases between. The CDR3 sequence is CASSVAPLASADTQYF. Here the CDR3 DNA reads TGTGCCAGCAGCGTAGCTCCCTTGGCTAGTGCAGATACGCAGTATTTT.

This clone was counted a single time. V gene TRBV5-6 combines with J gene TRBJ2-7, with D possibly matching TRBD1 (5 bases). Germline CDR1 and CDR2: SGHDT and YYEEEE. CDR3 length: 14 residues. Trimming shortened V by 0 bases and J by 2 bases, and 9 bases separated the two germline ends. CDR3 residues: CASSLEGYAYEQYF. The CDR3 bases are TGTGCCAGCAGCTTGGAGGGGTACGCCTACGAGCAGTACTTC. The full variable domain, completed using reference TRBV5-6 and TRBJ2-7, is DAGVTQSPTHLIKTRGQQVTLRCSPKSGHDTVSWYQQALGQGPQFIFQYYEEEERQRGNFPDRFSGHQFPNYSSELNVNALLLGDSALYLCASSLEGYAYEQYFGPGTRLTVT.

Here the CDR3 reads CASSRRQGPEGETQYF. CDR3 bases: TGTGCCAGCAGCCGCAGACAGGGCCCTGAGGGGGAGACCCAGTACTTC. The chain recombines TRBV7-2 with TRBJ2-5; TRBD1 aligns across 7 bases. This CDR3 is 16 amino acids long. Germline trimming cut 5 bases from V and 5 bases from J; bases unmatched to any gene: 14. Germline assignment: CDR1 SGHTA and CDR2 FQGNSA.

V and J are TRBV6-5 and TRBJ1-3; D is uncertain. This CDR3 spans 16 amino acids. V was cut by 1 base and J by 4 bases, with 14 bases left in between. Germline CDR1 is MNHEY and CDR2 is SVGAGI. The CDR3, as DNA: TGTGCCAGCAGTTACTGGGGTAAAGGATCCGGAAACACCATATATTTT. This encodes CASSYWGKGSGNTIYF.

The V gene is TRBV2, the J gene TRBJ1-4; no firm D call. Germline V lookup: CDR1 SNHLY, CDR2 FYNNEI. The CDR3 covers 13 residues. The V end was cut by 4 bases, the J end by 6 bases, with 9 bases between. The DNA of the CDR3 is TGTGCCAGCAGTGCCCAACGGGATGAAAAACTGTTTTTT. This gives the protein CASSAQRDEKLFF. The full variable domain, completed using reference TRBV2 and TRBJ1-4, is EPEVTQTPSHQVTQMGQEVILRCVPISNHLYFYWYRQILGQKVEFLVSFYNNEISEKSEIFDDQFSVERPDGSNFTLKIRSTKLEDSAMYFCASSAQRDEKLFFGSGTQLSVL.

V is TRBV6-5 and J is TRBJ1-1; D call uncertain. Germline-derived CDR1 and CDR2 are MNHEY and SVGAGI. Trimming removed 4 bases at V and 7 bases at J, with 13 bases between. The CDR3 length is 13 residues. CDR3 sequence reads: CASSSSRRFEAFF. The CDR3 nucleotides read TGTGCCAGCAGTTCCTCACGACGGTTTGAAGCTTTCTTT.

With regard to this clone: This CDR3 is also generated by other DNA sequences in the sample. The chain couples TRBV28 to TRBJ2-5; 8 bases line up with TRBD2. Germline CDR1 reads MDHEN; CDR2 reads SYDVKM. The CDR3 contains 14 residues. V shed 6 bases and J 2 bases; nucleotides not matched to a gene: 5. The CDR3 spells CASSSGLGQETQYF. CDR3 bases: TGTGCCAGCAGCTCGGGACTAGGGCAAGAGACCCAGTACTTC.

This chain connects TRBV28 to TRBJ1-1, with D unclear. V was clipped by 5 bases and J by 1 base, with 14 bases between them. The V gene's germline CDR1 is MDHEN and CDR2 SYDVKM. The CDR3 contains 15 residues. In DNA, the CDR3 is TGTGCCAGCAGTAGGGCAGGAAGTGGGAACACTGAAGCTTTCTTT. It translates to CASSRAGSGNTEAFF.

The chain combines TRBV7-3 with TRBJ2-1; 9 positions agree with TRBD2. J gave up 2 bases and V 6 bases, and 5 bases lay outside the gene matches. The length of the CDR3 is 15 residues. Germline-derived CDR1 and CDR2 are SGHTA and FQGTGA. The CDR3 spells CASRPTSGPYNEQFF. DNA for the CDR3: TGTGCCAGCAGACCGACTAGCGGCCCCTACAATGAGCAGTTCTTC. The variable domain in full, with the rest retrieved from reference TRBV7-3 and TRBJ2-1, is GAGVSQTPSNKVTEKGKYVELRCDPISGHTALYWYRQSLGQGPEFLIYFQGTGAADDSGLPNDRFFAVRPEGSVSTLKIQRTERGDSAVYLCASRPTSGPYNEQFFGPGTRLTVL.

This sequence joins TRBV28 and TRBJ1-3; the D gene is possibly TRBD1 (6 bases). V was trimmed by 5 bases and J by 0 bases, leaving 14 bases between them. This CDR3 comprises 16 residues. The germline CDR1 and CDR2 sequences are MDHEN and SYDVKM. The CDR3 coding sequence is TGTGCCAGCAGTACACCTCCAGGGGTCTCTGGAAACACCATATATTTT. As protein: CASSTPPGVSGNTIYF.